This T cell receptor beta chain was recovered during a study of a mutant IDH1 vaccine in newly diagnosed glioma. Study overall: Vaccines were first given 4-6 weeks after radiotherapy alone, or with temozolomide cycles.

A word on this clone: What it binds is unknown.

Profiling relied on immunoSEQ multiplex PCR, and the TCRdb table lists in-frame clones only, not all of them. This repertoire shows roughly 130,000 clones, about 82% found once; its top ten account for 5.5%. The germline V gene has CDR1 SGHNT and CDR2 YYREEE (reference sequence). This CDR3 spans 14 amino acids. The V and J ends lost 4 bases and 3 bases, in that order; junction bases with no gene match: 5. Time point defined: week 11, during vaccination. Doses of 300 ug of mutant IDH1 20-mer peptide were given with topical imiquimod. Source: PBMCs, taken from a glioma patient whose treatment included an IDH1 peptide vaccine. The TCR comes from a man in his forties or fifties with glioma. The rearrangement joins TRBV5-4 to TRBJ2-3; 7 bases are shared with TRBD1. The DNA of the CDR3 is TGTGCCAGCAGCGCAAGACAGGGAACAGATACGCAGTATTTT. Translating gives CASSARQGTDTQYF.